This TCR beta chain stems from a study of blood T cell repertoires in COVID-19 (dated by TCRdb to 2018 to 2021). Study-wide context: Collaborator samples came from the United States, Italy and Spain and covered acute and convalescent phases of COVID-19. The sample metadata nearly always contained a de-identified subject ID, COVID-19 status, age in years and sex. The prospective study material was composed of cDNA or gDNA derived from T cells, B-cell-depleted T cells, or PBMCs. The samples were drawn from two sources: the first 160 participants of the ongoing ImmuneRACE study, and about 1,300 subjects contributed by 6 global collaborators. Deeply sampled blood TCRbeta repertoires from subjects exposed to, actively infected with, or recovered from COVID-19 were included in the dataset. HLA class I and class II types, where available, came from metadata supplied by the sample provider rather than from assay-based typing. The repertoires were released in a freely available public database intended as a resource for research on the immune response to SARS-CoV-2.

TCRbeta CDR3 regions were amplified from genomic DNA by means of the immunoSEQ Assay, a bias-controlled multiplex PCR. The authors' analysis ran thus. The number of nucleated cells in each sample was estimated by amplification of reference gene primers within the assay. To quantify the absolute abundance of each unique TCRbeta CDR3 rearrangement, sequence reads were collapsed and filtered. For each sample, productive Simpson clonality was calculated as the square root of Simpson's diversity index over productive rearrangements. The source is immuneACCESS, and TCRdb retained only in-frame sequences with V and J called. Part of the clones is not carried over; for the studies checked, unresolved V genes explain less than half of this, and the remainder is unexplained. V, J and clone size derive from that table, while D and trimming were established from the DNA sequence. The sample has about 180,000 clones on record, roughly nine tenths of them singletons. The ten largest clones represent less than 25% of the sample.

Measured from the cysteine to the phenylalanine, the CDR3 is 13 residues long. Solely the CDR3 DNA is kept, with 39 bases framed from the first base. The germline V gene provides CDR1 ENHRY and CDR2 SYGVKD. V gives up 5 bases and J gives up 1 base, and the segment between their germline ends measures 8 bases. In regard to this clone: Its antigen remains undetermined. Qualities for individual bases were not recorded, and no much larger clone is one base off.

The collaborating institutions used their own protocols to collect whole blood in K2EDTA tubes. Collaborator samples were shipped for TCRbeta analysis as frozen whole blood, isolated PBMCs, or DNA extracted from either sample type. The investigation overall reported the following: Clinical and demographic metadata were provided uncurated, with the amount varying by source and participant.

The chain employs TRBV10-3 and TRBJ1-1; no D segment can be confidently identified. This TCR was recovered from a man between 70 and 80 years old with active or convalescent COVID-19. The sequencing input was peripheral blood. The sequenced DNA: TGTGCCATCAGTAAAACAGAGAACACTGAAGCTTTCTTT. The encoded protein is CAISKTENTEAFF.